This TCR beta chain was retrieved from a study of T cell responses to AZD1222 COVID-19 vaccine. Findings of the study overall: Repertoires in all cases were sampled only once the peak T cell response had passed.

As to this clone: Antigen specificity is unknown.

Using immunoSEQ multiplex PCR, the repertoire was profiled, and TCRdb retains in-frame clones only, with some absent. The table has 85,000 to 90,000 clones, roughly 87% seen once; the top ten hold around 2.2%. Per germline, CDR1 SGHTA and CDR2 FQGNSA. CDR3 length equals 15 residues. V was clipped by 5 bases and J by 3 bases, with 17 bases between them. The clonotype originates from an adult in good health. Sequences were derived from peripheral blood, sampled on day 0 of AZD1222 vaccination. V usage is TRBV7-2 and J usage is TRBJ2-7; D not resolved. In DNA form, the CDR3 reads TGTGCCAGCAGCCCCTCGGCAGTATCCTACTACGAGCAGTACTTC. Translated: CASSPSAVSYYEQYF.